Described below is a single TCR beta chain sequence and its context. The antigen is undetermined. The data were taken from a study of OX40 agonist ivuxolimab in advanced cancers. The study, taken as a whole, reports: Both CD4+ and CD8+ T cell populations in blood had undergone clonal expansion by week 6 at 0.1 to 3.0 mg/kg. Relative to CD4+, CD8+ T cells held more expanded clones on average.

Only in-frame clones appear in the TCRdb table, and some are missing; sequencing was by immunoSEQ multiplex PCR. The table shows under 85,000 clones, with about 73% occurring only once. CDR1 is DFQATT, CDR2 SNEGSKA, per germline (reference sequence). CDR3 size: 10 residues. V was shortened by 0 bases and J by 14 bases, with 5 bases between the two germline ends. The receptor comes from an adult with an advanced solid tumor such as melanoma, head and neck, liver or kidney cancer. The gene calls are TRBV20-1 and TRBJ1-6, with D uncertain. Sequences were derived from CD4+ or CD8+ T cells sorted from blood, sampled in a trial of the OX40 agonist ivuxolimab. For the CDR3, the DNA is TGCAGTGCTAGAGAGCTCACCCTCCACTTT. This sequence encodes CSARELTLHF.